Listed here are 27 T cell receptor beta chains from one sample, sequenced in a study of blood T cell repertoires in COVID-19. The table came from immunoSEQ multiplex PCR; TCRdb's copy has only in-frame clones and leaves some out. The data hold some 120,000 clones, with more than 70% observed a single time. The sample comprised peripheral blood. The receptors were gathered from a woman younger than 45 who had recovered from COVID-19.

The chain links TRBV11-2 to TRBJ1-4; possible D gene TRBD1, 6 bases. The CDR3 totals 15 residues. Looked up from germline, CDR1 is SGHAT and CDR2 is FQNNGV. Trimming left V 4 bases short and J 5 bases short, with 14 bases between. The CDR3 spells CASSSAGAKNEKLFF. Written as DNA, the CDR3 is TGTGCCAGCAGCTCCGCGGGGGCCAAGAATGAAAAACTGTTTTTT.

This clone occurred once. The chain employs TRBV5-6 and TRBJ2-4, with 7 positions matching TRBD2. This CDR3 spans 14 amino acids. V lost 0 bases and J lost 8; bases outside the gene matches: 5. CDR1 is SGHDT, CDR2 YYEEEE, per germline. The CDR3 protein is CASSLVDREDIQYF. CDR3 nucleotides: TGTGCCAGCAGCTTGGTGGACCGGGAGGACATTCAGTACTTC.

The chain couples TRBV5-8 to TRBJ2-5; tentatively, D is TRBD2 (5 bases). This CDR3 is 18 amino acids long. The germline V and J ends were trimmed by 2 bases and 5 bases, with 25 bases remaining between them. The V gene's germline CDR1 is SGHTS and CDR2 YDEGEE. DNA of the CDR3: TGTGCCAGCAGCTTACGGTTGGGAGCGGAGAGGGCCGGGGAGACCCAGTACTTC. Translated: CASSLRLGAERAGETQYF.

There are a few counts of this clone. This chain connects TRBV2 to TRBJ2-7; D uncertain. This CDR3 is built from 14 residues. Germline CDR1 reads SNHLY; CDR2 reads FYNNEI. Trimming removed 3 bases at V and 2 bases at J, with 11 bases between. CDR3: CASSDELITYEQYF. The CDR3 bases are TGTGCCAGCAGTGACGAGCTGATAACCTACGAGCAGTACTTC.

The chain is built from TRBV6-5 and TRBJ2-1; D might be TRBD1 (6 bases). Trimming took off 6 bases at V and 7 bases at J, with 19 bases between the two ends. The CDR3 sequence is 15 residues long. Germline V gene sequence: CDR1 MNHEY, CDR2 SVGAGI. This chain's CDR3 is CASSFVGGTRNEQFF. CDR3 bases: TGTGCCAGCAGCTTTGTTGGGGGCACTAGGAATGAGCAGTTCTTC.

This clone was seen only a few times. This chain connects TRBV4-2 to TRBJ2-7, with D tentatively TRBD2 (6 bases). V lost 0 bases to trimming and J lost 1 base, with 16 bases between them. Germline values: CDR1 LGHNA, CDR2 YNFKEQ. There are 17 residues in the CDR3. The CDR3 nucleotides are TGTGCCAGCAGCCAAGATCTTACTAGCCCGGGATCCTACGAGCAGTACTTC. This sequence encodes CASSQDLTSPGSYEQYF.

The V gene is TRBV5-5, the J gene TRBJ2-7; 12 positions match TRBD1. Germline trimming cut 4 bases from V and 4 bases from J; bases unmatched to any gene: 6. Germline V gene sequence: CDR1 SGHKS, CDR2 YYEKEE (reference sequence). The CDR3 runs to 15 residues. The CDR3 here is CASSQEGQGAYEQYF. The CDR3 coding sequence is TGTGCCAGCAGCCAAGAGGGACAGGGGGCTTACGAGCAGTACTTC.

This rearrangement joins TRBV19 to TRBJ2-1, with D perhaps TRBD1 (5 bases). Germline V gene lookup returns CDR1 LNHDA and CDR2 SQIVND (reference sequence). V lost 6 bases and J lost 6, with 15 bases in between. This CDR3 is 14 amino acids long. The CDR3 nucleotides read TGTGCCAGTAGCTGGAAGGACAAGGGCAATGAGCAGTTCTTC. Protein: CASSWKDKGNEQFF.

The genes are TRBV9 and TRBJ2-2, with D maybe TRBD1 (6 bases). Trimming removed 6 bases at V and 2 bases at J, with 17 bases between. Germline V gene sequence: CDR1 SGDLS, CDR2 YYNGEE. The CDR3 sequence is 16 residues long. The DNA of the CDR3 is TGTGCCAGCAAACCAGGGGCGGTAGGCAACACCGGGGAGCTGTTTTTT. Amino acid sequence: CASKPGAVGNTGELFF.

This chain connects TRBV27 to TRBJ1-1; TRBD1 is a possible D gene (5 bases). The CDR3 consists of 13 residues. Deletions cut 4 bases from V and 8 bases from J, with 14 bases between. From germline, CDR1 is MNHEY and CDR2 SMNVEV (reference sequence). CDR3 bases: TGTGCCAGCAGTTCCTGGACAACCCCGGAAGCTTTCTTT. Translation: CASSSWTTPEAFF.

This clone was seen only a few times. J is TRBJ1-1 and V is TRBV18, with unresolved D. From germline, CDR1 is KGHSH and CDR2 LQKENI. The CDR3 sequence is 14 residues long. V gave up 1 base and J gave up 4 bases, with 10 bases separating them. This CDR3 reads CASSPLSGSTEAFF. CDR3 in DNA: TGTGCCAGCTCACCACTTTCGGGGAGCACTGAAGCTTTCTTT.

The chain joins TRBV27 to TRBJ1-5; D unclear. Germline V CDR1 and CDR2: MNHEY, SMNVEV (reference sequence). The length of the CDR3 is 15 residues. V lost 6 bases and J 0 bases, leaving 12 bases between the germline ends. As DNA, the CDR3 is TGTGCCAGCAGCATCCGAGCCTATAGCAATCAGCCCCAGCATTTT. It is translated as CASSIRAYSNQPQHF.

The chain employs TRBV5-1 and TRBJ2-7, with 8 positions matching TRBD1. Unmatched junction bases numbered 8, after V lost 4 bases and J lost 5 bases. The germline V gene encodes CDR1 SGHRS and CDR2 YFSETQ. This CDR3 contains 14 residues. CDR3 nucleotide sequence: TGCGCCAGCAGCCGCAAGACAGGGGCAGACGAGCAGTACTTC. Its translation is CASSRKTGADEQYF.

V usage is TRBV5-1 and J usage is TRBJ2-1; 7 bases fit TRBD2. From germline, CDR1 is SGHRS and CDR2 YFSETQ. The J segment lost 0 bases and the V segment lost 5 bases, leaving 8 bases of the junction unmatched. CDR3 size: 16 residues. The CDR3 DNA sequence: TGCGCCAGCAGTTCTAGCGGAACCACCTCCTACAATGAGCAGTTCTTC. Protein product: CASSSSGTTSYNEQFF.

This rearrangement joins TRBV7-3 to TRBJ2-1; TRBD1 agrees at 8 bases. Trimming took 3 bases from V and 6 from J; bases not matched to a gene: 4. CDR1 is SGHTA and CDR2 is FQGTGA in the germline V gene. The CDR3 is made up of 14 amino acids. The CDR3 DNA reads as TGTGCCAGCAGCTTTTACGGACAGGGCAATGAGCAGTTCTTC. Translating gives CASSFYGQGNEQFF. The whole variable domain, remainder taken from reference TRBV7-3 and TRBJ2-1, is GAGVSQTPSNKVTEKGKYVELRCDPISGHTALYWYRQSLGQGPEFLIYFQGTGAADDSGLPNDRFFAVRPEGSVSTLKIQRTERGDSAVYLCASSFYGQGNEQFFGPGTRLTVL.

The V call is TRBV18, the J call TRBJ1-2; no firm D call. The CDR3 consists of 16 residues. The germline V gene encodes CDR1 KGHSH and CDR2 LQKENI. Trimming took off 4 bases at V and 5 bases at J, with 20 bases between the two ends. CDR3 loop: CASSLSSGGPGYGYTF. In nucleotides, the CDR3 is TGTGCCAGCTCACTAAGCTCCGGTGGCCCGGGTTATGGCTACACCTTC.

This clone was seen a few times. V gene TRBV27 combines with J gene TRBJ1-6; unclear D gene. CDR1 is MNHEY, CDR2 SMNVEV, per germline (reference sequence). This CDR3 comprises 15 residues. V lost 7 bases and J 4 bases, leaving 14 bases between the germline ends. The DNA for the CDR3 is TGTGCCAGCAACACAGCACGTTCTTATAATTCACCCCTCCACTTT. This encodes CASNTARSYNSPLHF.

In its sample, this clone was seen a few times. J is TRBJ1-3 and V is TRBV7-2; 8 bases map to TRBD1. The CDR3 totals 15 residues. V was pared by 4 bases and J by 2 bases, with 4 bases of the junction left unmatched. CDR1 is SGHTA, CDR2 FQGNSA, per germline. The CDR3 bases are TGTGCCAGCAGCTCCAGGGGGCCGGCTGGAAACACCATATATTTT. Protein: CASSSRGPAGNTIYF.

The V call is TRBV24-1, the J call TRBJ1-6; D is unclear. V dropped 4 bases and J dropped 7 bases, with 10 bases sitting between them. The CDR3 runs to 14 residues. Per the germline V gene, CDR1 is KGHDR and CDR2 is SFDVKD. CDR3 sequence reads: CATSDFLRNSPLHF. CDR3 in DNA: TGTGCCACCAGTGACTTCCTCCGGAATTCACCCCTCCACTTT.

This clone was seen more than once but under ten times. The chain employs TRBV27 and TRBJ2-7; 8 bases are a match to TRBD2. The CDR3 is 13 amino acids. Germline values: CDR1 MNHEY, CDR2 SMNVEV (reference sequence). V shed 6 bases, J shed 3 bases, and the junction held 4 bases outside the gene matches. The CDR3 sequence is CASSSGTSYEQYF. The CDR3 DNA sequence: TGTGCCAGCAGCTCCGGGACTAGCTACGAGCAGTACTTC.

J is TRBJ2-5 and V is TRBV2, with TRBD2 matching 7 bases. The CDR3 spans 13 residues. V was pared by 4 bases and J by 6 bases, with 5 bases of the junction left unmatched. CDR1 and CDR2 (germline): SNHLY, FYNNEI. CDR3 nucleotide sequence: TGTGCCAGCAGTGGAGGGAGGGTGAAGACCCAGTACTTC. Translating gives CASSGGRVKTQYF.

This chain links TRBV25-1 with TRBJ2-2; no clear D. The CDR3 totals 16 residues. CDR1 is MGHDK, CDR2 SYGVNS, per germline. As DNA, the CDR3 is TGTGCACACGTATCGGTAGCCTCCACGAACACCGGGGAGCTGTTTTTT. Protein sequence: CAHVSVASTNTGELFF.

The chain joins TRBV27 to TRBJ2-1; 8 bases are a match to TRBD2. The CDR3 contains 17 residues. V lost 2 bases to trimming and J lost 4 bases; unmatched junction nucleotides: 10. The V gene's germline CDR1 is MNHEY and CDR2 SMNVEV (reference sequence). The CDR3 region is CASSLPLGAGVYNEQFF. CDR3 sequence (DNA): TGTGCCAGCAGTTTACCGTTGGGAGCGGGAGTATACAATGAGCAGTTCTTC.

This rearrangement joins TRBV19 to TRBJ1-1; no definite D call. Trimming removed 7 bases at V and 5 bases at J, with 23 bases between. This CDR3 has 16 amino acids. In germline, CDR1 is LNHDA, CDR2 SQIVND (reference sequence). The CDR3 nucleotides are TGTGCCAGTAACCTAAGTGCCAGGCCCAGTGGGACTGAAGCTTTCTTT. Amino acid sequence: CASNLSARPSGTEAFF. Full variable domain (remainder filled in from reference TRBV19 and TRBJ1-1): DGGITQSPKYLFRKEGQNVTLSCEQNLNHDAMYWYRQDPGQGLRLIYYSQIVNDFQKGDIAEGYSVSREKKESFPLTVTSAQKNPTAFYLCASNLSARPSGTEAFFGQGTRLTVV.

This clone was found a few times. This sequence joins TRBV3-1 (or the pseudogene TRBV3-2) and TRBJ2-1; 10 bases match TRBD2. CDR1 is LGHDT and CDR2 is YNNKEL in the germline V gene (reference sequence). J lost 6 bases, V lost 4 bases, and 6 bases had no gene match. The CDR3 runs to 15 residues. The CDR3: CASSPAQRGGNEQFF. CDR3 in DNA: TGTGCCAGCAGCCCCGCACAGCGGGGGGGCAATGAGCAGTTCTTC.

This clone was observed at least ten times. The rearrangement uses TRBV7-9 and TRBJ2-7, with 10 bases fitting TRBD2. The CDR3 is 15 residues long. Per germline, CDR1 SEHNR and CDR2 FQNEAQ (reference sequence). Trimming at V came to 5 bases and at J to 3 bases, leaving 7 bases not matched to a gene. CDR3 loop: CASSPISGGFYEQYF. The CDR3, as DNA: TGTGCCAGCAGCCCTATTAGCGGGGGGTTCTACGAGCAGTACTTC.

The CDR3 sequence is CASSLEGGGGGQPQHF. In nucleotides, the CDR3 is TGCGCCAGCAGCTTGGAGGGCGGCGGAGGTGGTCAGCCCCAGCATTTT. V is TRBV5-1 and J is TRBJ1-5; no definite D call. This CDR3 contains 16 residues. CDR1 and CDR2 (germline): SGHRS, YFSETQ. V lost 0 bases and J lost 6, with 16 bases in between.